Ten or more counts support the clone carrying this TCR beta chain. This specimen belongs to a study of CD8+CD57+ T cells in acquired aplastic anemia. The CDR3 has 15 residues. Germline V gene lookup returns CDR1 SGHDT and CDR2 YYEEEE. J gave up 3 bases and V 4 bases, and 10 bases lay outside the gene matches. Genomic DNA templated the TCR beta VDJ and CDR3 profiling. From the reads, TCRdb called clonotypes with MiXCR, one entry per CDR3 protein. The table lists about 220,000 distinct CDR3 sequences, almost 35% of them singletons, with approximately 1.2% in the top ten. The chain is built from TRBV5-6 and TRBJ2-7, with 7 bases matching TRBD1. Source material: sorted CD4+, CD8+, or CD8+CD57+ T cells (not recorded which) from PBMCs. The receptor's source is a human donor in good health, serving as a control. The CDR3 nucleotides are TGTGCCAGCAGCAAGACCGACCGGGACAGCTACGAGCAGTACTTC. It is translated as CASSKTDRDSYEQYF.